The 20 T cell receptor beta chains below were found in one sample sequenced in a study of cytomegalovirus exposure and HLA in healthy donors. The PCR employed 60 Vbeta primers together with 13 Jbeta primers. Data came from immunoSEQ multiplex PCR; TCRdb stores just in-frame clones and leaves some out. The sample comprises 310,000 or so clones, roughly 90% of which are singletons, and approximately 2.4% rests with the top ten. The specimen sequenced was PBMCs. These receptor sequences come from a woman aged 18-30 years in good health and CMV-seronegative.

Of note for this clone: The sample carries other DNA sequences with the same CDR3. The CDR3 DNA is TGCGCCAGCAGCCTGGAGGGGGCGCGTGGCTACACCTTC. It translates to CASSLEGARGYTF. The J gene is TRBJ1-2, the V gene TRBV5-1; 7 bases are a match to TRBD1. V lost 4 bases, J lost 7 bases, and 7 bases stayed unmatched. Germline V gene sequence: CDR1 SGHRS, CDR2 YFSETQ. CDR3 length equals 13 residues.

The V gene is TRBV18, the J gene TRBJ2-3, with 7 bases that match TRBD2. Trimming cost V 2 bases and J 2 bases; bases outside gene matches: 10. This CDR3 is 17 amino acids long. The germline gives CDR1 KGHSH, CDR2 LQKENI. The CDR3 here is CASSPAGRGRNTDTQYF. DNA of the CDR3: TGTGCCAGCTCACCAGCGGGGCGGGGGAGAAACACAGATACGCAGTATTTT. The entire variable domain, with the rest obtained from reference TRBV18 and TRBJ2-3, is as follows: NAGVMQNPRHLVRRRGQEARLRCSPMKGHSHVYWYRQLPEEGLKFMVYLQKENIIDESGMPKERFSAEFPKEGPSILRIQQVVRGDSAAYFCASSPAGRGRNTDTQYFGPGTRLTVL.

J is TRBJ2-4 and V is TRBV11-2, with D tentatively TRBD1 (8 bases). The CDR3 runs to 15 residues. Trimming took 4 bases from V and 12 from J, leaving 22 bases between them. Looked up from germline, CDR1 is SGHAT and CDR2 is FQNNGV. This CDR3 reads CASSSTGQAGGNQYF. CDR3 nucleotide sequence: TGTGCCAGCAGCTCCACGGGACAGGCCGGGGGGAATCAGTACTTC.

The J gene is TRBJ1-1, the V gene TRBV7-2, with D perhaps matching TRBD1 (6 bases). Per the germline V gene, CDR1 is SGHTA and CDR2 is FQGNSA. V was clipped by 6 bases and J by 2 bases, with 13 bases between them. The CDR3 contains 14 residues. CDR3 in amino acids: CASRTGPYNTEAFF. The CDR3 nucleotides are TGTGCCAGCAGGACAGGACCTTACAACACTGAAGCTTTCTTT.

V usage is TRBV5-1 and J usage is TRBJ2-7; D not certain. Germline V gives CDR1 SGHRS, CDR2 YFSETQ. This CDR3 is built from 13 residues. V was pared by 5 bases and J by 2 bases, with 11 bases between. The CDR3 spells CASSVSTPYEQYF. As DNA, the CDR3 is TGCGCCAGCAGTGTCTCCACTCCCTACGAGCAGTACTTC.

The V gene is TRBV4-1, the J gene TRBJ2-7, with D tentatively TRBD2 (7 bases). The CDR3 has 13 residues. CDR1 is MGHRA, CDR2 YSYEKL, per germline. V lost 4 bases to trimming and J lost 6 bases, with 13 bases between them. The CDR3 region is CASSRNRGGEQYF. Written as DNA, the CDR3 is TGCGCCAGCAGCCGGAATAGGGGGGGCGAGCAGTACTTC.

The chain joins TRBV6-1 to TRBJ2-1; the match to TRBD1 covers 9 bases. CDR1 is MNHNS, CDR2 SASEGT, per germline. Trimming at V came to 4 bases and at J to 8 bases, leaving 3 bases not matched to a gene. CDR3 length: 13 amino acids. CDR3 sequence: CASSADRGHEQFF. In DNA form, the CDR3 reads TGTGCCAGCAGTGCGGACAGGGGACATGAGCAGTTCTTC.

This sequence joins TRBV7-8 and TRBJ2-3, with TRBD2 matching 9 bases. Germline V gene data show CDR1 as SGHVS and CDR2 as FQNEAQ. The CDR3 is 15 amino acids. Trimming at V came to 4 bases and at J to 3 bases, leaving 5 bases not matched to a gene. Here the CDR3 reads CASSSPSGDTDTQYF. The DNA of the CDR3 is TGTGCCAGCAGCTCGCCTAGCGGGGATACAGATACGCAGTATTTT.

The CDR3 protein is CASSLDRDNEQFF. DNA for the CDR3: TGCGCCAGCAGCTTGGACAGAGACAATGAGCAGTTCTTC. The chain recombines TRBV5-1 with TRBJ2-1; D not certain. CDR1 is SGHRS and CDR2 is YFSETQ in the germline V gene. Trimming took 0 bases from V and 5 from J, leaving 6 bases between them. This CDR3 spans 13 amino acids.

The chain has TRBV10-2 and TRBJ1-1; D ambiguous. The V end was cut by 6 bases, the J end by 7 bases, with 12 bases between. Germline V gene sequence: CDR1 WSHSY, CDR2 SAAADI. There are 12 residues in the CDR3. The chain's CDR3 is CASRGQLFEAFF. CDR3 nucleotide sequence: TGCGCCAGCAGGGGCCAGCTCTTTGAAGCTTTCTTT.

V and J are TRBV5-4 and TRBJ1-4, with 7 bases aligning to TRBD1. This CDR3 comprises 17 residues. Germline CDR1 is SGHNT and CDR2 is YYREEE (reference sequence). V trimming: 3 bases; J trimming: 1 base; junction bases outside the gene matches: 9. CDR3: CASSSGPRQGTNEKLFF. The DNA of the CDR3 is TGTGCCAGCAGCTCCGGGCCGAGACAGGGAACTAATGAAAAACTGTTTTTT. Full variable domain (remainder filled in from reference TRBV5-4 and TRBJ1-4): ETGVTQSPTHLIKTRGQQVTLRCSSQSGHNTVSWYQQALGQGPQFIFQYYREEENGRGNFPPRFSGLQFPNYSSELNVNALELDDSALYLCASSSGPRQGTNEKLFFGSGTQLSVL.

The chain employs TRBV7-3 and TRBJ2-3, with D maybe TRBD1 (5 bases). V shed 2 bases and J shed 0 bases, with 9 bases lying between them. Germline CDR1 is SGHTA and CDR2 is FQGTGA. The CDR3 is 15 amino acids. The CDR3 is CASSLGASSTDTQYF. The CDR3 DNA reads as TGTGCCAGCAGCTTAGGGGCTTCTAGCACAGATACGCAGTATTTT.

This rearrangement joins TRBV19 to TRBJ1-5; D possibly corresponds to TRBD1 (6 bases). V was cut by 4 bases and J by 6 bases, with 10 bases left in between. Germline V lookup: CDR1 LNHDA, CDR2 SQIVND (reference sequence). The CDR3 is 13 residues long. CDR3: CASSTQQGQPQHF. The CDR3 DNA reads TGTGCCAGTAGTACCCAACAGGGTCAGCCCCAGCATTTT.

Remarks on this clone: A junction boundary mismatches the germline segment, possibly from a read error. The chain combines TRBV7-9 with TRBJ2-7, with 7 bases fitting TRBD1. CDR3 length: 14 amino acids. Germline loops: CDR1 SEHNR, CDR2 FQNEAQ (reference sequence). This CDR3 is CSSSHGDRTYEQYF. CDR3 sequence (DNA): TGTTCCAGCAGCCATGGGGACAGAACCTACGAGCAGTACTTC. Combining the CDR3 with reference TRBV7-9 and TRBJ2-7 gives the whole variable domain DTGVSQNPRHKITKRGQNVTFRCDPISEHNRLYWYRQTLGQGPEFLTYFQNEAQLEKSRLLSDRFSAERPKGSFSTLEIQRTEQGDSAMYLCSSSHGDRTYEQYFGPGTRLTVT.

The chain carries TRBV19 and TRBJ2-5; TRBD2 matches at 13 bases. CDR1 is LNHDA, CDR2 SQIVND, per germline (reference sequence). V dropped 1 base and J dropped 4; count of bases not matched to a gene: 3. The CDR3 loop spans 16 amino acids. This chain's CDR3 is CASSIGRLAGGETQYF. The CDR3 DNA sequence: TGTGCCAGTAGTATAGGTCGACTAGCGGGGGGAGAGACCCAGTACTTC.

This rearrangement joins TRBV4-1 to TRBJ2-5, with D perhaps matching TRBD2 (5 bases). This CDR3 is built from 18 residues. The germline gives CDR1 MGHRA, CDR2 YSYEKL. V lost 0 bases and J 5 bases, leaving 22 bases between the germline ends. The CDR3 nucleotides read TGCGCCAGCAGCCAAGATAGCACGTACTTTGAGGGTTCGGAGACCCAGTACTTC. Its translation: CASSQDSTYFEGSETQYF.

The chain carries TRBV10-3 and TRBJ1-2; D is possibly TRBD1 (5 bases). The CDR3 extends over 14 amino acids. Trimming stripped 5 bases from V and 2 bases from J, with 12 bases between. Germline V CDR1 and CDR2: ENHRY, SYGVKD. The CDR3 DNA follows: TGTGCCATCAGTTCGCTGGGGCGGAACTATGGCTACACCTTC. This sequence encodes CAISSLGRNYGYTF.

The CDR3 DNA reads TGTGCCAGTACCCCTTTCCAGGGTATATGGGACACTGAAGCTTTCTTT. Translating it yields CASTPFQGIWDTEAFF. The chain employs TRBV19 and TRBJ1-1; possibly TRBD1 for D (5 bases). Germline V gene sequence: CDR1 LNHDA, CDR2 SQIVND (reference sequence). The CDR3 totals 16 residues. V shed 7 bases and J shed 3 bases, with 21 bases lying between them.

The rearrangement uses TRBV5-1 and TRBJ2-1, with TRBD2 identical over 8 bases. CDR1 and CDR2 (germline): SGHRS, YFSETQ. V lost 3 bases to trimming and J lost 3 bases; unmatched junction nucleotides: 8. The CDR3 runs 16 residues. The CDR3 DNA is TGCGCCAGCAGCTCATTCGGGGGGGCCGGCTACAATGAGCAGTTCTTC. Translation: CASSSFGGAGYNEQFF.

The CDR3 DNA follows: TGTGCCAGCAGTGCAAGGGGCCTAGTTGAGCAGTTCTTC. Translating it yields CASSARGLVEQFF. V usage is TRBV2 and J usage is TRBJ2-1; D may be TRBD1 (5 bases). Germline CDR1 and CDR2: SNHLY and FYNNEI. The V end was cut by 4 bases, the J end by 9 bases, with 13 bases between. This CDR3 has 13 residues.